The clone carrying this T cell receptor beta chain was seen a single time. The antigen is not known. The donors were part of the roughly 130-subject validation cohort, which stood apart from the roughly 680-subject first cohort. The data are from a study of cytomegalovirus exposure and HLA in healthy donors. Study conclusions and caveats: With high specificity and sensitivity, the classifier reportedly diagnosed cytomegalovirus status. 164 TCR beta chains were listed as cytomegalovirus-associated. In vitro assays verified that a few CMV-associated chains recognized CMV antigens specifically.

Sequencing was performed with immunoSEQ multiplex PCR; in TCRdb, only in-frame clones are kept and a portion is missing. The data show about 56,000 clones, 93% seen once. V shed 0 bases, J shed 4 bases, and the junction held 5 bases outside the gene matches. Germline V gene data show CDR1 as LGHNA and CDR2 as YSLEER. The CDR3 contains 16 residues. The chain is built from TRBV4-3 and TRBJ1-3; 8 bases line up with TRBD1. The TCR comes from a woman younger than 35 in good health and CMV-seropositive. The sequencing sample was made of PBMCs. CDR3: CASSQDDRGWGNTIYF. As DNA, the CDR3 is TGCGCCAGCAGCCAAGACGACAGGGGTTGGGGAAACACCATATATTTT.